This TCR beta chain was found in a study of T cell responses to AZD1222 COVID-19 vaccine. TCRdb's copy holds only in-frame clones and misses some; the assay was immunoSEQ multiplex PCR. Seen here are around 150,000 clones, around nine tenths observed once, and the top ten hold roughly 5%. Germline V gives CDR1 PRHDT, CDR2 FYEKMQ (reference sequence). Trimming stripped 0 bases from V and 7 bases from J, with 6 bases between. This CDR3 has 12 residues. Sequenced material: peripheral blood, taken on day 0 of AZD1222 vaccination. The TCR sequence derives from an adult in good health. V is TRBV13 and J is TRBJ1-2; D uncertain. CDR3 bases: TGTGCCAGCAGCTTAGGTTGGAGTGGCTACACCTTC. Translating gives CASSLGWSGYTF.